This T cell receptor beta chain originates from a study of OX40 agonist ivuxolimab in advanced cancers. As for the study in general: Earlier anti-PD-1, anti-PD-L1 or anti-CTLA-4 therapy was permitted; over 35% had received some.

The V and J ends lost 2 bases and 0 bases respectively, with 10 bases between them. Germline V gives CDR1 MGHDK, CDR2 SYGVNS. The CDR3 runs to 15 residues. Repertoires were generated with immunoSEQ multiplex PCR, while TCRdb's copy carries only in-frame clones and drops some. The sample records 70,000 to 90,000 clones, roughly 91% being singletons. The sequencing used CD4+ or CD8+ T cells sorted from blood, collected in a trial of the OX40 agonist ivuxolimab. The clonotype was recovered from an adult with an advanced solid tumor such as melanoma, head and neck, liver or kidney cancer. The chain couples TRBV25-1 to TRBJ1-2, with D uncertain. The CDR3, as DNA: TGTGCCAGCAGTGAACTTCGGGAAGCTAACTATGGCTACACCTTC. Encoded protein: CASSELREANYGYTF.